This record covers a single TCR beta chain. The length of the CDR3 is 15 residues. Germline CDR1 and CDR2: MNHEY and SMNVEV (reference sequence). With 6 bases clipped from V and 2 bases from J, the junction kept 4 bases outside the gene matches. This specimen belongs to a study of CD8 T cells in Susac syndrome. An amount of RNA that ranged from 0.5 to 1 ug was reverse transcribed with random hexamers. TCRdb passed the immunoSEQ multiplex PCR reads through MiXCR, listing each CDR3 protein once. The sample has some 170,000 distinct CDR3 sequences; roughly 94% are singletons. The receptor was isolated from a human donor with multiple sclerosis. The rearrangement uses TRBV27 and TRBJ2-2; the match to TRBD1 covers 9 bases. The sample was CD4+ T cells from PBMCs. The CDR3 spells CASRKQGANTGELFF. CDR3 nucleotide sequence: TGTGCCAGCAGGAAACAGGGGGCTAACACCGGGGAGCTGTTTTTT.